A single T cell receptor (beta chain) is shown here with its context. Via MiXCR, TCRdb re-called the 5' RACE reads, giving one row per CDR3 protein. This repertoire shows some 630,000 distinct CDR3 sequences, roughly 7.2% found once; its top ten account for roughly 1.6%. Germline V gives CDR1 LGHNA, CDR2 YNFKEQ. V was cut by 4 bases and J by 7 bases, with 14 bases left in between. This CDR3 contains 14 residues. The record originates from a study of identical twins. Only healthy Caucasians were included as donors. These sequences were also reported in another study, on yellow fever vaccine responses in identical twins.

J is TRBJ1-5 and V is TRBV4-2; D is possibly TRBD1 (5 bases). What was sequenced was PBMCs. This TCR was recovered from a woman between 18 and 30 years old in good health. CDR3 sequence (DNA): TGTGCCAGCAGCCCGACAGTGATGGGGCAGCCCCAGCATTTT. It yields the protein CASSPTVMGQPQHF.